One sample yielded the 8 T cell receptor beta chains listed below, sequenced in a study of control samples from healthy donors and cancer patients. Method: immunoSEQ multiplex PCR; TCRdb's copy keeps in-frame clones and lacks some. The table lists about 51,000 clones, 85% to 90% of them singletons, with 35% to 50% in the top ten. Sequenced input: PBMCs. These receptors came from a man aged 50 to 59 with head and neck cancer.

The chain links TRBV7-2 to TRBJ2-2, with 8 bases that match TRBD1. The CDR3 is 15 residues long. Trimming took 5 bases from V and 5 from J; bases not matched to a gene: 7. CDR1 and CDR2 (germline): SGHTA, FQGNSA. The CDR3: CASSLGQGGTGELFF. The DNA for the CDR3 is TGTGCCAGCAGCCTTGGACAGGGTGGGACCGGGGAGCTGTTTTTT.

This sequence joins TRBV3-1 (or the pseudogene TRBV3-2) and TRBJ2-2; 10 nucleotides align to TRBD2. CDR1 and CDR2 from the germline V gene are LGHDT and YNNKEL (reference sequence). The CDR3 is made up of 18 amino acids. J lost 4 bases, V lost 1 base, and 9 bases had no gene match. This chain's CDR3 is CASSQGGLAGEFTGELFF. Written as DNA, the CDR3 is TGTGCCAGCAGCCAAGGTGGGCTAGCGGGAGAATTCACCGGGGAGCTGTTTTTT.

The rearrangement joins TRBV27 to TRBJ2-3; no definite D call. V gave up 5 bases and J gave up 4 bases, with 13 bases separating them. The CDR3 runs to 14 residues. Germline CDR1 reads MNHEY; CDR2 reads SMNVEV (reference sequence). CDR3 loop: CASSPGPEADTQYF. The CDR3 DNA sequence: TGTGCCAGCAGTCCCGGACCTGAGGCAGATACGCAGTATTTT.

This clone was counted once. The chain employs TRBV5-1 and TRBJ2-7; D ambiguous. The CDR3 sequence is 13 residues long. V was clipped by 0 bases and J by 2 bases, with 6 bases between them. Germline assignment: CDR1 SGHRS and CDR2 YFSETQ. The CDR3 nucleotides read TGCGCCAGCAGCTTGGGTTCAACCTACGAGCAGTACTTC. Its translation: CASSLGSTYEQYF.

This clone has only one observation. V gene TRBV20-1 combines with J gene TRBJ2-7, with TRBD2 as a possible D gene (6 bases). Trimming removed 3 bases from V and 7 bases from J, with 16 bases in between. The germline V gene encodes CDR1 DFQATT and CDR2 SNEGSKA (reference sequence). There are 13 residues in the CDR3. This CDR3 is CSASGPGGEEQYF. The DNA for the CDR3 is TGCAGTGCTAGTGGCCCCGGGGGAGAGGAGCAGTACTTC.

J is TRBJ1-2 and V is TRBV7-8; unclear D gene. Looked up from germline, CDR1 is SGHVS and CDR2 is FQNEAQ. CDR3 length: 15 amino acids. V lost 2 bases, J lost 7 bases, and 17 bases lay in between. This chain's CDR3 is CASSLSRVRSAGYTF. CDR3 coding DNA: TGTGCCAGCAGCTTATCTAGGGTTCGTTCGGCTGGCTACACCTTC. The whole variable domain, filled in from reference TRBV7-8 and TRBJ1-2, reads GAGVSQSPRYKVAKRGQDVALRCDPISGHVSLFWYQQALGQGPEFLTYFQNEAQLDKSGLPSDRFFAERPEGSVSTLKIQRTQQEDSAVYLCASSLSRVRSAGYTFGSGTRLTVV.

The chain links TRBV10-1 to TRBJ1-1, with D unresolved. Germline CDR1 reads WNHNN; CDR2 reads SYGVQD (reference sequence). Trimming left V 6 bases short and J 2 bases short, with 13 bases between. The CDR3 spans 14 residues. DNA of the CDR3: TGCGCCAGCAGCGCCAGTGGCTCTAACACTGAAGCTTTCTTT. Protein product: CASSASGSNTEAFF.

In DNA form, the CDR3 reads TGTGCCAGCAGCTTGGCTGGTAGCGGATCCCCGCGGTACTTC. Amino acids: CASSLAGSGSPRYF. The chain recombines TRBV5-8 with TRBJ2-7; perhaps TRBD2 as D (6 bases). Per germline, CDR1 SGHTS and CDR2 YDEGEE. The CDR3 is made up of 14 amino acids. V was shortened by 0 bases and J by 12 bases, with 19 bases between the two germline ends. The full variable domain, with the rest looked up from reference TRBV5-8 and TRBJ2-7, is EAGVTQSPTHLIKTRGQQATLRCSPISGHTSVYWYQQALGLGLQFLLWYDEGEERNRGNFPPRFSGRQFPNYSSELNVNALELEDSALYLCASSLAGSGSPRYFGPGTRLTVT.